These 27 T cell receptor beta chains originate from one sample sequenced in a study of blood T cell repertoires in COVID-19. The protocol was immunoSEQ multiplex PCR, while the TCRdb copy is restricted to in-frame clones and leaves out a portion. The data show some 220,000 clones, with approximately 83% seen just once and around 5.2% held by the top ten. The sequenced material came from peripheral blood. Every receptor here comes from a human donor in a cohort sampled during active COVID-19.

V usage is TRBV6-5 and J usage is TRBJ2-7; 11 bases fit TRBD2. This CDR3 comprises 15 residues. J was trimmed by 0 bases and V by 9 bases; bases with no gene match: 7. Per germline, CDR1 MNHEY and CDR2 SVGAGI. The CDR3 sequence: CASLAGGPPSYEQYF. CDR3 nucleotides: TGTGCCAGTCTAGCGGGAGGACCCCCCTCCTACGAGCAGTACTTC.

This clone was seen ten or more times. The chain recombines TRBV9 with TRBJ1-2, with 7 bases aligning to TRBD1. The CDR3 is made up of 15 amino acids. Looked up from germline, CDR1 is SGDLS and CDR2 is YYNGEE. V was clipped by 6 bases and J by 1 base; unmatched bases: 9. Written as DNA, the CDR3 is TGTGCCAGCACCCTAACAGGGGCCGTTAACTATGGCTACACCTTC. Encoded protein: CASTLTGAVNYGYTF.

The chain uses TRBV11-2 and TRBJ2-7, with 7 nucleotides matching TRBD2. Germline loops: CDR1 SGHAT, CDR2 FQNNGV. Germline trimming cut 6 bases from V and 6 bases from J; bases unmatched to any gene: 5. The CDR3 loop spans 12 amino acids. The CDR3 DNA reads as TGTGCCAGCAGTGGGGGGGGGACCGAGCAGTACTTC. This codes for CASSGGGTEQYF.

This sequence joins TRBV4-1 and TRBJ2-3; TRBD2 aligns across 11 bases. From germline, CDR1 is MGHRA and CDR2 YSYEKL. The V gene end was trimmed by 4 bases and the J gene end by 3 bases; junction bases not matched to a gene: 3. The CDR3 extends over 15 amino acids. The CDR3 nucleotides are TGCGCCAGCAGCCCCGGGACTAGCGGAACAGATACGCAGTATTTT. Protein product: CASSPGTSGTDTQYF.

The J gene is TRBJ2-7, the V gene TRBV7-9, with D maybe TRBD2 (5 bases). V was trimmed by 4 bases and J by 2 bases, leaving 12 bases between them. Germline V gene data show CDR1 as SEHNR and CDR2 as FQNEAQ (reference sequence). This CDR3 is 14 amino acids long. The CDR3 region has the DNA TGTGCCAGCAGCTCTGGAGGTGGGGCCTACGAGCAGTACTTC. Translation gives CASSSGGGAYEQYF.

The chain uses TRBV5-1 and TRBJ2-7; TRBD2 might be the D (5 bases). Germline V gives CDR1 SGHRS, CDR2 YFSETQ. V lost 7 bases and J lost 0, with 11 bases in between. CDR3 length: 13 residues. CDR3 in amino acids: CASGERGSYEQYF. DNA of the CDR3: TGCGCCAGCGGGGAACGGGGCTCCTACGAGCAGTACTTC. The whole variable domain, remainder taken from reference TRBV5-1 and TRBJ2-7, is KAGVTQTPRYLIKTRGQQVTLSCSPISGHRSVSWYQQTPGQGLQFLFEYFSETQRNKGNFPGRFSGRQFSNSRSEMNVSTLELGDSALYLCASGERGSYEQYFGPGTRLTVT.

This clone was recorded only once. One junction end disagrees with the germline gene, perhaps due to a read error. The genes are TRBV28 and TRBJ1-2; weak D call: TRBD1 (5 bases). The germline CDR1 and CDR2 sequences are MDHEN and SYDVKM. This CDR3 is 12 amino acids long. CDR3 sequence: CASSLTDRDIQF. The CDR3 DNA follows: TGTGCCAGCAGTTTAACCGACAGAGACATCCAATTC.

The rearrangement uses TRBV2 and TRBJ2-2, with 8 bases matching TRBD1. V lost 3 bases and J lost 6; bases outside the gene matches: 9. CDR3 length equals 16 residues. The germline CDR1 and CDR2 sequences are SNHLY and FYNNEI. CDR3 coding DNA: TGTGCCAGCAGTGATCCCCGACAGGGGAAGGCCGGGGAGCTGTTTTTT. Amino acids: CASSDPRQGKAGELFF.

This chain connects TRBV2 to TRBJ1-2, with 10 bases lining up with TRBD1. The CDR3 runs to 14 residues. After removal of 5 bases from V and 4 bases from J, the junction contained 4 bases not matched to a gene. Germline V gene sequence: CDR1 SNHLY, CDR2 FYNNEI. The CDR3 nucleotides read TGTGCCAGCAGTCGACAGGGGGCTACCTATGGCTACACCTTC. Translation gives CASSRQGATYGYTF.

The chain joins TRBV6-5 to TRBJ2-3, with TRBD2 matching over 7 bases. V lost 2 bases, J lost 5 bases, and 4 bases stayed unmatched. The CDR3 is 14 amino acids. CDR1 is MNHEY, CDR2 SVGAGI, per germline. The CDR3 loop is CASSYGGGKDTQYF. The CDR3 nucleotides are TGTGCCAGCAGTTACGGGGGGGGGAAAGATACGCAGTATTTT.

As DNA, the CDR3 is TGTGCCAGTGGGGAGGTCTGGGACGAGCAGTACTTC. Its protein product is CASGEVWDEQYF. The chain joins TRBV19 to TRBJ2-7; maybe TRBD2 (6 bases). CDR1 and CDR2 (germline): LNHDA, SQIVND (reference sequence). The V gene lost 8 bases and the J gene lost 5 bases, with 13 bases spanning the gap. The length of the CDR3 is 12 residues.

The chain couples TRBV19 to TRBJ1-5; TRBD1 agrees at 7 bases. V lost 5 bases and J lost 3; bases outside the gene matches: 10. This CDR3 has 16 amino acids. The germline CDR1 and CDR2 sequences are LNHDA and SQIVND (reference sequence). CDR3 sequence reads: CASSSRTGSINQPQHF. The CDR3 nucleotides are TGTGCCAGTAGTTCCCGGACAGGATCAATCAATCAGCCCCAGCATTTT.

This clone has more than one count but fewer than ten. V gene TRBV6-5 combines with J gene TRBJ1-3; 7 positions match TRBD1. The germline gives CDR1 MNHEY, CDR2 SVGAGI. The length of the CDR3 is 15 residues. The V segment lost 7 bases and the J segment 3 bases; nucleotides outside the gene matches: 9. CDR3 loop: CASKTGQGVGNTIYF. Here the CDR3 DNA reads TGTGCCAGCAAAACAGGGCAGGGGGTTGGAAACACCATATATTTT.

The V gene is TRBV6-4, the J gene TRBJ1-6; perhaps TRBD1 as D (5 bases). V was clipped by 6 bases and J by 8 bases, with 14 bases between them. This CDR3 is 14 amino acids long. CDR1 and CDR2 from the germline V gene are MRHNA and SNTAGT. The CDR3 is CASRLRDWDSPLHF. For the CDR3, the DNA is TGTGCCAGCAGGCTCCGGGACTGGGATTCACCCCTCCACTTT.

The chain carries TRBV2 and TRBJ2-2; D is unclear. Germline CDR1 SNHLY, CDR2 FYNNEI. With 10 bases removed from V and 6 bases from J, the gap between germline ends came to 18 bases. The CDR3 has 14 amino acids. The CDR3 protein is CATPVRPDAGELFF. The CDR3 region has the DNA TGTGCCACCCCGGTCAGGCCTGACGCCGGGGAGCTGTTTTTT.

The V call is TRBV5-1, the J call TRBJ1-1, with D perhaps TRBD1 (6 bases). Germline CDR1 is SGHRS and CDR2 is YFSETQ. This CDR3 comprises 13 residues. V lost 6 bases to trimming and J lost 5 bases, with 14 bases between them. CDR3 nucleotide sequence: TGCGCCAGCAACAGGGAGGGTTTGACTGAAGCTTTCTTT. It translates to CASNREGLTEAFF.

The J gene is TRBJ2-3, the V gene TRBV2; 11 nucleotides align to TRBD2. V lost 5 bases and J lost 4; bases outside the gene matches: 8. In germline, CDR1 is SNHLY, CDR2 FYNNEI. This CDR3 has 16 residues. The CDR3 coding sequence is TGTGCCAGCAGTTTACTAGCGGGGGAGCTAGCAGATACGCAGTATTTT. Protein: CASSLLAGELADTQYF.

The chain uses TRBV28 and TRBJ2-3, with a weak D call TRBD2 (5 bases). The V end lost 3 bases, the J end lost 2 bases, and 12 bases lay between the germline ends. This CDR3 contains 15 residues. The germline V gene encodes CDR1 MDHEN and CDR2 SYDVKM. As DNA, the CDR3 is TGTGCCAGCAGTTTCGGGCGGGTAAACACAGATACGCAGTATTTT. Its translation: CASSFGRVNTDTQYF.

The rearrangement joins TRBV24-1 to TRBJ2-1; 9 bases are a match to TRBD2. The length of the CDR3 is 15 residues. V lost 2 bases, J lost 8 bases, and 6 bases stayed unmatched. The germline gives CDR1 KGHDR, CDR2 SFDVKD. The CDR3 bases are TGTGCCACCAGTGATTCGCGGGGGGGTGGGGATGAGCAGTTCTTC. Amino acids: CATSDSRGGGDEQFF.

Turning to this clone: An end of the junction does not agree with germline; a read error may underlie this. This chain links TRBV7-7 with TRBJ2-7; a possible D gene is TRBD2 (6 bases). Germline values: CDR1 SSHAT, CDR2 FNYEAQ (reference sequence). This CDR3 is built from 13 residues. This CDR3 reads CASSLGAGSEQYF. The CDR3 DNA follows: TGTGCTAGCAGCTTAGGTGCGGGGTCCGAGCAGTACTTC.

This chain joins TRBV5-4 and TRBJ2-7; TRBD2 agrees at 11 bases. This CDR3 comprises 18 residues. Germline V CDR1 and CDR2: SGHNT, YYREEE (reference sequence). Germline trimming cut 4 bases from V and 1 base from J; bases unmatched to any gene: 13. CDR3 loop: CASSPGVSGGAASYEQYF. In DNA form, the CDR3 reads TGTGCCAGCAGCCCCGGGGTTAGCGGGGGGGCTGCTTCCTACGAGCAGTACTTC.

J is TRBJ2-3 and V is TRBV9, with a tentative D call TRBD2 (5 bases). This CDR3 is 13 amino acids long. V was cut by 3 bases and J by 1 base, with 6 bases left in between. Per the germline V gene, CDR1 is SGDLS and CDR2 is YYNGEE. The CDR3 region has the DNA TGTGCCAGCAGCGGTAGCGGCACAGATACGCAGTATTTT. This gives the protein CASSGSGTDTQYF.

The chain couples TRBV19 to TRBJ1-2; a possible D gene is TRBD1 (5 bases). Germline V CDR1 and CDR2: LNHDA, SQIVND (reference sequence). V was clipped by 3 bases and J by 7 bases, with 12 bases between them. This CDR3 has 13 amino acids. The CDR3 DNA sequence: TGTGCCAGTAGTATTTGGGGGGTTGGTGGCTACACCTTC. This translates into CASSIWGVGGYTF.

The J gene is TRBJ2-1, the V gene TRBV18; D is possibly TRBD1 (6 bases). Trimming pared 5 bases from V and 5 bases from J, leaving 19 bases between. Germline V gene sequence: CDR1 KGHSH, CDR2 LQKENI. The length of the CDR3 is 16 residues. CDR3 loop: CASSFSMGQGDNEQFF. The CDR3 DNA reads as TGTGCCAGCTCATTCTCAATGGGACAAGGGGACAATGAGCAGTTCTTC.

This clone was recorded once. This chain connects TRBV5-1 to TRBJ1-1, with TRBD1 as a possible D gene (6 bases). The CDR3 spans 15 residues. V was trimmed by 0 bases and J by 1 base, leaving 10 bases between them. From germline, CDR1 is SGHRS and CDR2 YFSETQ. The CDR3 nucleotides read TGCGCCAGCAGCTTGGCAGGGGATCGGAACACTGAAGCTTTCTTT. Amino acid sequence: CASSLAGDRNTEAFF.

The gene calls are TRBV5-1 and TRBJ2-1; TRBD2 matches at 11 bases. Trimming removed 3 bases from V and 7 bases from J; junction bases left unmatched: 9. The CDR3 totals 16 residues. Germline assignment: CDR1 SGHRS and CDR2 YFSETQ. CDR3 nucleotides: TGCGCCAGCAGCTACATGACTAGCGGGATAGGAAATGAGCAGTTCTTC. Translating gives CASSYMTSGIGNEQFF.

The chain links TRBV6-6 to TRBJ1-4, with a possible D match to TRBD1 (6 bases). The CDR3 has 16 residues. The V gene's germline CDR1 is MNHNY and CDR2 SVGAGI (reference sequence). V was cut by 7 bases and J by 7 bases, with 22 bases left in between. The CDR3 coding sequence is TGTGCCAGCACCAGCCTCTCAACAGGGCAGTTTGAAAAACTGTTTTTT. As protein: CASTSLSTGQFEKLFF.